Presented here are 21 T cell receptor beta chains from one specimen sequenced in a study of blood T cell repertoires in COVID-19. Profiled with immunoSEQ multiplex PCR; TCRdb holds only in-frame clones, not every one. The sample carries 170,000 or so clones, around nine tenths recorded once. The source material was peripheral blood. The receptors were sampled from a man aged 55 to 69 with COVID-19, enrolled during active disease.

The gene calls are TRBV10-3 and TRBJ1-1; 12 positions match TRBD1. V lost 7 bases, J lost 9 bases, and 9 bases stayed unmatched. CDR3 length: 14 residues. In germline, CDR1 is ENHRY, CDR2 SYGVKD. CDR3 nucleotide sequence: TGTGCCATCACCGATCGGGACAGGGGGCTGAAAGCTTTCTTT. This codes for CAITDRDRGLKAFF.

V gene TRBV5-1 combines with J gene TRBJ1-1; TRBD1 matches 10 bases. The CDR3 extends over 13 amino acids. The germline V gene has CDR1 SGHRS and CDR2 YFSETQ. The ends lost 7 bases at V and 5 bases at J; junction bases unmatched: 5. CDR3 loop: CASATGGLTEAFF. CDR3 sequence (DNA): TGCGCCAGCGCGACAGGGGGCCTGACTGAAGCTTTCTTT. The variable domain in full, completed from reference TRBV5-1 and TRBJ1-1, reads KAGVTQTPRYLIKTRGQQVTLSCSPISGHRSVSWYQQTPGQGLQFLFEYFSETQRNKGNFPGRFSGRQFSNSRSEMNVSTLELGDSALYLCASATGGLTEAFFGQGTRLTVV.

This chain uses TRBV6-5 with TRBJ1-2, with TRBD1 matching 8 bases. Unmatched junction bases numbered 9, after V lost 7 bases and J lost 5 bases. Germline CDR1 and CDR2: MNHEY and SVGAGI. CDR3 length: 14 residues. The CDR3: CASKVGQGGYGYTF. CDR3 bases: TGTGCCAGCAAAGTCGGACAGGGTGGATATGGCTACACCTTC.

CDR3 coding DNA: TGTGCCAGCAGTCTCTCCTCGACAGGGGCCTACGAGCAGTACTTC. Its translation is CASSLSSTGAYEQYF. The J gene is TRBJ2-7, the V gene TRBV28, with 8 bases fitting TRBD1. Germline V gene data show CDR1 as MDHEN and CDR2 as SYDVKM. V lost 5 bases to trimming and J lost 2 bases; unmatched junction nucleotides: 8. CDR3 length: 15 residues.

The CDR3 DNA reads as TGTGCCAGCAGTTTCGGGACAGGGGGCTTACAGCCCCAGCATTTT. It yields the protein CASSFGTGGLQPQHF. This sequence joins TRBV28 and TRBJ1-5, with 12 bases matching TRBD1. CDR1 is MDHEN and CDR2 is SYDVKM in the germline V gene. This CDR3 comprises 15 residues. V gave up 3 bases and J gave up 7 bases; unmatched junction bases: 4.

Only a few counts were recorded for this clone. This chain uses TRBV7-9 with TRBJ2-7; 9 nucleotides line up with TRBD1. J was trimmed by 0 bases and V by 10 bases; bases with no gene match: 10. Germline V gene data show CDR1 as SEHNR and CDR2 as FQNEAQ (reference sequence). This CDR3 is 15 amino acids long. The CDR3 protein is CATTDRDRDSYEQYF. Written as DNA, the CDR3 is TGTGCCACCACCGACCGGGACAGGGACTCCTACGAGCAGTACTTC.

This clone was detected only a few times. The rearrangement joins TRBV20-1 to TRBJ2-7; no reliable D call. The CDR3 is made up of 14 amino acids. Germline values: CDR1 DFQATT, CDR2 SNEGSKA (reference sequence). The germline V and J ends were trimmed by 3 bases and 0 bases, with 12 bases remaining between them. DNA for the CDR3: TGCAGTGCTAGTCTCCCTAGTGCCTCCTACGAGCAGTACTTC. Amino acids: CSASLPSASYEQYF.

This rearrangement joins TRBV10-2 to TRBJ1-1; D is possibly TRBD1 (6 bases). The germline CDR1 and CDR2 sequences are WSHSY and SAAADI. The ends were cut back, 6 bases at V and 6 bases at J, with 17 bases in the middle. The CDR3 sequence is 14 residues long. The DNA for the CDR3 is TGCGCCAGCAGGGCCAATGAGGGGGATTCTGAAGCTTTCTTT. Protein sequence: CASRANEGDSEAFF.

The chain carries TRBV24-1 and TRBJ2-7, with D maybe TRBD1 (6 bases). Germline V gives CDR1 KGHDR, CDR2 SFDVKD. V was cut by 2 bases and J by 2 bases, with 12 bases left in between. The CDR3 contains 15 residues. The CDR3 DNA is TGTGCCACCAGTGATTCGAGCAGGGGCCCCTACGAGCAGTACTTC. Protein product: CATSDSSRGPYEQYF.

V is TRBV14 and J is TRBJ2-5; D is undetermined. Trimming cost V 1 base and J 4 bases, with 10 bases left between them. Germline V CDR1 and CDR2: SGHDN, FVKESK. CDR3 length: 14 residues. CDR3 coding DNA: TGTGCCAGCAGCCAAGGTTGGAGTGGAGAGACCCAGTACTTC. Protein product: CASSQGWSGETQYF.

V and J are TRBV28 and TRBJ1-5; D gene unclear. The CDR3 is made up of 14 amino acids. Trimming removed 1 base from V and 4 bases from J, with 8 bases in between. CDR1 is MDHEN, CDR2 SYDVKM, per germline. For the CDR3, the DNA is TGTGCCAGCAGTTTATTGGTGAGGAATCAGCCCCAGCATTTT. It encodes CASSLLVRNQPQHF. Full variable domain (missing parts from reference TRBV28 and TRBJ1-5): DVKVTQSSRYLVKRTGEKVFLECVQDMDHENMFWYRQDPGLGLRLIYFSYDVKMKEKGDIPEGYSVSREKKERFSLILESASTNQTSMYLCASSLLVRNQPQHFGDGTRLSIL.

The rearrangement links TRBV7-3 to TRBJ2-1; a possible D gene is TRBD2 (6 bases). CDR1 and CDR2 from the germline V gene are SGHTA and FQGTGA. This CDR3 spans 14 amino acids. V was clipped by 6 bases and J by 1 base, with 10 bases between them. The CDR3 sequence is CASRAEGSYNEQFF. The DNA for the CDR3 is TGTGCCAGCAGGGCGGAGGGGTCCTACAATGAGCAGTTCTTC.

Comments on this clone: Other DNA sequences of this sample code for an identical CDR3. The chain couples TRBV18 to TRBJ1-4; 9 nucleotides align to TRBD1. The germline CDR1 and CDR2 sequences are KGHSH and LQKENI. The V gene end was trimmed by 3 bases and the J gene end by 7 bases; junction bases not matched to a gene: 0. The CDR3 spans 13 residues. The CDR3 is CASSPGQGEKLFF. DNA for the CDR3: TGTGCCAGCTCACCGGGACAGGGTGAAAAACTGTTTTTT.

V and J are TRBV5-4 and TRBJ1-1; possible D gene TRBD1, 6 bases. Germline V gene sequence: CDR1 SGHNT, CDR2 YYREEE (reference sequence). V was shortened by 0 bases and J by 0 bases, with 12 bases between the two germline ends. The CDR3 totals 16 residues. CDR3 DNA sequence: TGTGCCAGCAGCTTGGGGAGGACAGCCCTGAACACTGAAGCTTTCTTT. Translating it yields CASSLGRTALNTEAFF.

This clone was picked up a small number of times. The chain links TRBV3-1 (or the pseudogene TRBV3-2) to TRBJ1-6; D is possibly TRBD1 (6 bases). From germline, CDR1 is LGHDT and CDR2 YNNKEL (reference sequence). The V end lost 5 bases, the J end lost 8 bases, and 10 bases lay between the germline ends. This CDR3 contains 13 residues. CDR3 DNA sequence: TGTGCCAGCAGCGGCCACAGGGATTCACCCCTCCACTTT. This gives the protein CASSGHRDSPLHF.

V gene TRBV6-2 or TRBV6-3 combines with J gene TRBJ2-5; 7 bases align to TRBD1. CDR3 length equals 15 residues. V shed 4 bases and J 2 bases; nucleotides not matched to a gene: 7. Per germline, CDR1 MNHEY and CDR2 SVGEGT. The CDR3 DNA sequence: TGTGCCAGCAGTTTCGACAGGGTCCCACAAGAGACCCAGTACTTC. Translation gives CASSFDRVPQETQYF.

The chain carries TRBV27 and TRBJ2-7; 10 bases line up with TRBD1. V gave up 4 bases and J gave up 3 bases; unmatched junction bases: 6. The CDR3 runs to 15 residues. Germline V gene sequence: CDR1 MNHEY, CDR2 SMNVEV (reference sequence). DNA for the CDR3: TGTGCCAGCAGTTCTTTACGGGACAGGGGCTACGAGCAGTACTTC. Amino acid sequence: CASSSLRDRGYEQYF.

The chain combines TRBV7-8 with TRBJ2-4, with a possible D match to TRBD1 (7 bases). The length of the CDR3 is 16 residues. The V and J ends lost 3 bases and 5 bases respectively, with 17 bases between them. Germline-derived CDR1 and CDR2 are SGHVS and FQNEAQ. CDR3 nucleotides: TGTGCCAGCAGCTTTAAGGGGGCGGGGCTACAAAACATTCAGTACTTC. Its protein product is CASSFKGAGLQNIQYF.

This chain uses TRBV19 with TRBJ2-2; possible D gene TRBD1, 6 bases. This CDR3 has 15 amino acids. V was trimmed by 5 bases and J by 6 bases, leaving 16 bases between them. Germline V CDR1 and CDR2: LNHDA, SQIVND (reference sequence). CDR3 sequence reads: CASSEDTGYAGELFF. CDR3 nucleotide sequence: TGTGCCAGTAGTGAAGATACAGGGTATGCCGGGGAGCTGTTTTTT.

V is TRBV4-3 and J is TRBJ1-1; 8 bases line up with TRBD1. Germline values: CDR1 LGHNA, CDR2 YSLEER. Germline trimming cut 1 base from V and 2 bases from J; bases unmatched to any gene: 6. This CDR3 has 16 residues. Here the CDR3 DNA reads TGCGCCAGCAGCCAAGTAACGGGACAGGTTAACACTGAAGCTTTCTTT. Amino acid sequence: CASSQVTGQVNTEAFF.

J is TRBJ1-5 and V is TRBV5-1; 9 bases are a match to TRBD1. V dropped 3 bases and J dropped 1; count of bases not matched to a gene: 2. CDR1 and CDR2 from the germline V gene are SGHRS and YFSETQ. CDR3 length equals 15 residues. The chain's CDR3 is CASSSGQGSNQPQHF. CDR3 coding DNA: TGCGCCAGCAGCTCCGGACAGGGGAGCAATCAGCCCCAGCATTTT.